This T cell receptor beta chain was captured in a study of early T cells in non-severe SARS-CoV-2 infection. Study at large: The chains were unpaired, and the sequenced material was bulk RNA from unsorted whole blood.

The TCR library protocol attached unique molecular identifiers to the individual cDNA molecules. TCRdb processed the 5' RACE reads anew with MiXCR; each CDR3 protein has one entry. The table has about 59,000 distinct CDR3 sequences, under 15% seen once. This clonotype has ten or more counts. Its target is unknown. Trimming removed 3 bases at V and 4 bases at J, with 12 bases between. CDR1 and CDR2 (germline): SGHRS, YFSETQ. This CDR3 contains 14 residues. Study-level points and caveats: Private and CD4 specificities were missed by VDJdb matching, skewed to anti-spike CD8.

The sequencing sample was made of whole blood. The rearrangement joins TRBV5-1 to TRBJ2-3; D is unresolved. This sequence originates from an adult who was a healthcare worker with PCR-confirmed SARS-CoV-2 infection or an uninfected control (not recorded which). CDR3 in DNA: TGCGCCAGCAGCTCAACTTTACCCTCAGATACGCAGTATTTT. Translated: CASSSTLPSDTQYF.